The next 20 T cell receptor beta chains were all read from a single sample in a study of blood T cell repertoires in COVID-19. The protocol was immunoSEQ multiplex PCR, while the TCRdb copy is restricted to in-frame clones and leaves out a portion. The profile shows approximately 150,000 clones, roughly 84% of them singletons. Sequencing was carried out using peripheral blood. All receptors derive from a man aged 30 to 39 with COVID-19, enrolled during active disease.

The V call is TRBV10-3, the J call TRBJ1-1; TRBD1 aligns across 8 bases. CDR3 size: 14 residues. Germline CDR1 is ENHRY and CDR2 is SYGVKD. The trim removed 3 bases at V and 5 bases at J, leaving 5 bases unmatched. The CDR3 loop reads CAISDSDRATEAFF. The CDR3 region has the DNA TGTGCCATCAGTGACTCGGACAGGGCAACTGAAGCTTTCTTT.

This clone was detected a few times. The chain has TRBV20-1 and TRBJ2-1; 11 bases map to TRBD2. The CDR3 runs 14 residues. Germline V gene data show CDR1 as DFQATT and CDR2 as SNEGSKA (reference sequence). Losses at the gene ends were 3 bases for V and 8 bases for J; bases not matched to a gene: 6. CDR3 DNA sequence: TGCAGTGCTAGTTCACTAGCGGGAGACTATGAGCAGTTCTTC. Translated: CSASSLAGDYEQFF.

The rearrangement joins TRBV7-2 to TRBJ2-1; TRBD2 agrees at 9 bases. CDR3 length: 16 amino acids. Germline trimming cut 2 bases from V and 3 bases from J; bases unmatched to any gene: 5. Germline assignment: CDR1 SGHTA and CDR2 FQGNSA. CDR3 coding DNA: TGTGCCAGCAGCTTATCTAGCGGGGATTACTACAATGAGCAGTTCTTC. Translating gives CASSLSSGDYYNEQFF.

The chain couples TRBV18 to TRBJ2-2; maybe TRBD1 (6 bases). Trimming took 3 bases from V and 6 from J, leaving 11 bases between them. Germline values: CDR1 KGHSH, CDR2 LQKENI. The CDR3 sequence is 14 residues long. The CDR3 here is CASSPVEGAGELFF. The CDR3 DNA is TGTGCCAGCTCACCCGTCGAGGGGGCCGGGGAGCTGTTTTTT.

The CDR3 DNA reads TGTGCCAGCAGCCCAGCGGGACTATCCTACGAGCAGTACTTC. Protein sequence: CASSPAGLSYEQYF. The rearrangement links TRBV5-4 to TRBJ2-7; 7 positions match TRBD2. V was pared by 4 bases and J by 1 base, with 5 bases of the junction left unmatched. The germline V gene has CDR1 SGHNT and CDR2 YYREEE (reference sequence). CDR3 size: 14 residues.

This chain's CDR3 is CASGPGLAGNYEQYF. DNA for the CDR3: TGCGCCAGCGGTCCGGGACTAGCGGGAAACTACGAGCAGTACTTC. The rearrangement uses TRBV4-1 and TRBJ2-7, with 13 bases that match TRBD2. CDR3 length: 15 amino acids. The germline V gene encodes CDR1 MGHRA and CDR2 YSYEKL. Trimming took 8 bases from V and 3 from J; bases not matched to a gene: 7.

CDR3 sequence reads: CASSLLAGVAYEQYF. The CDR3 DNA is TGTGCCAGTAGTCTCTTAGCGGGAGTCGCCTACGAGCAGTACTTC. The gene calls are TRBV19 and TRBJ2-7, with 9 bases lining up with TRBD2. V dropped 5 bases and J dropped 2; count of bases not matched to a gene: 7. This CDR3 comprises 15 residues. Germline V CDR1 and CDR2: LNHDA, SQIVND (reference sequence).

This chain connects TRBV4-1 to TRBJ2-1, with 7 positions matching TRBD2. V shed 4 bases, J shed 10 bases, and the junction held 10 bases outside the gene matches. CDR3 length: 14 residues. Germline V CDR1 and CDR2: MGHRA, YSYEKL. CDR3 DNA: TGCGCCAGCAGCCCGGAGCGGGGAGGCAGGGAGCAGTTCTTC. This codes for CASSPERGGREQFF.

V gene TRBV28 combines with J gene TRBJ1-2; D may be TRBD1 (6 bases). V was clipped by 2 bases and J by 8 bases, with 18 bases between them. This CDR3 contains 15 residues. CDR1 MDHEN and CDR2 SYDVKM come from the germline V gene. CDR3 nucleotides: TGTGCCAGCAGTTTAACAGGGACGATGGGCCACGGCTACACCTTC. It specifies CASSLTGTMGHGYTF.

The chain employs TRBV6-6 and TRBJ2-2; 7 bases fit TRBD1. The V segment lost 5 bases and the J segment 4 bases; nucleotides outside the gene matches: 4. The germline CDR1 and CDR2 sequences are MNHNY and SVGAGI (reference sequence). This CDR3 has 14 residues. CDR3 in DNA: TGTGCCAGCAGTGGCTACAGGGGCACCGGGGAGCTGTTTTTT. As protein: CASSGYRGTGELFF.

The genes are TRBV24-1 and TRBJ2-1; 7 nucleotides match TRBD2. This CDR3 is built from 12 residues. Trimming cost V 10 bases and J 10 bases; bases outside gene matches: 9. CDR1 and CDR2 (germline): KGHDR, SFDVKD. Here the CDR3 DNA reads TGTGCCACGGGGGGGACTGTGGCGGAGCAGTTCTTC. Translation: CATGGTVAEQFF.

V and J are TRBV5-1 and TRBJ2-7, with a weak D call TRBD1 (6 bases). V shed 4 bases and J shed 4 bases, with 15 bases lying between them. The CDR3 runs 14 residues. Germline V CDR1 and CDR2: SGHRS, YFSETQ. CDR3 sequence reads: CASSPSTGKYEQYF. The CDR3 DNA follows: TGCGCCAGCAGCCCTTCCACAGGGAAATACGAGCAGTACTTC.

This clone has a single count. The gene calls are TRBV9 and TRBJ1-3; no definite D call. Germline CDR1 reads SGDLS; CDR2 reads YYNGEE. This CDR3 comprises 14 residues. Trimming pared 3 bases from V and 7 bases from J, leaving 14 bases between. CDR3 sequence reads: CASSAGHGVNTIYF. The CDR3 coding sequence is TGTGCCAGCAGCGCGGGCCACGGGGTGAACACCATATATTTT.

CDR3 DNA: TGTGCCAGCAGCCAACCACGGGGCAGGGGACGCCCAGATACGCAGTATTTT. This sequence encodes CASSQPRGRGRPDTQYF. The chain combines TRBV5-5 with TRBJ2-3; D perhaps matches TRBD1 (6 bases). CDR1 and CDR2 from the germline V gene are SGHKS and YYEKEE (reference sequence). The CDR3 contains 17 residues. V lost 4 bases and J 4 bases, leaving 22 bases between the germline ends.

This clone was detected only a few times. The rearrangement uses TRBV29-1 and TRBJ1-1, with 7 bases aligning to TRBD1. CDR3 length: 15 amino acids. V dropped 3 bases and J dropped 5; count of bases not matched to a gene: 12. Germline lookup yields CDR1 SQVTM and CDR2 ANQGSEA. CDR3 bases: TGCAGCGTTGAGGGGGTGAACAGGGGAGGAACTGAAGCTTTCTTT. This codes for CSVEGVNRGGTEAFF.

The chain links TRBV19 to TRBJ1-5; 9 bases map to TRBD1. J was trimmed by 6 bases and V by 3 bases; bases with no gene match: 6. This CDR3 has 15 residues. Germline V gives CDR1 LNHDA, CDR2 SQIVND (reference sequence). The CDR3 bases are TGTGCCAGTAGTATTAGGTCGGACAGGGGTCAGCCCCAGCATTTT. This gives the protein CASSIRSDRGQPQHF.

This clone was seen a single time. This rearrangement joins TRBV7-9 to TRBJ2-7; a possible D gene is TRBD2 (5 bases). CDR1 and CDR2 from the germline V gene are SEHNR and FQNEAQ (reference sequence). The CDR3 has 16 amino acids. V was shortened by 0 bases and J by 1 base, with 13 bases between the two germline ends. In DNA, the CDR3 is TGTGCCAGCAGCTTAGCGCTAGCAGGCAGATCCTACGAGCAGTACTTC. It yields the protein CASSLALAGRSYEQYF.

This clone was picked up a small number of times. This chain links TRBV3-1 (or the pseudogene TRBV3-2) with TRBJ2-1; 8 positions match TRBD1. The CDR3 totals 15 residues. Germline V gives CDR1 LGHDT, CDR2 YNNKEL (reference sequence). V dropped 5 bases and J dropped 5; count of bases not matched to a gene: 8. The CDR3 here is CASSKTGTGNNEQFF. The CDR3 DNA follows: TGTGCCAGCAGCAAAACCGGGACAGGAAACAATGAGCAGTTCTTC.

This clone was seen only once. V usage is TRBV5-1 and J usage is TRBJ1-1; no clear D gene. Germline V gene lookup returns CDR1 SGHRS and CDR2 YFSETQ. Trimming took 1 base from V and 8 from J, leaving 12 bases between them. CDR3 length equals 13 residues. The CDR3 is CASSLKGVGEAFF. The DNA for the CDR3 is TGCGCCAGCAGCTTGAAGGGAGTTGGGGAAGCTTTCTTT.

The chain is built from TRBV9 and TRBJ1-4, with 10 bases aligning to TRBD1. Germline lookup yields CDR1 SGDLS and CDR2 YYNGEE. With 4 bases clipped from V and 2 bases from J, the junction kept 2 bases outside the gene matches. This CDR3 has 15 amino acids. CDR3 nucleotides: TGTGCCAGCAGCCGACAGGGGGCCACTAATGAAAAACTGTTTTTT. This gives the protein CASSRQGATNEKLFF.